The rows below give T cell receptor beta chains drawn from one sample of a study of blood T cell repertoires in COVID-19. TCRdb's table, derived via immunoSEQ multiplex PCR, lists solely in-frame clones and lacks some. This table has 230,000 or so clones, around 75% appearing once. Sequencing used peripheral blood. All receptors derive from a human donor in a cohort sampled during active COVID-19. The CDR3 runs from the conserved cysteine through the conserved F or W. The D gene is left open where the match is weak. The listing skips clone size in some rows; elsewhere it reads once, few, many or a size class.

abundance: -; d_gene: TRBD2; j_gene: TRBJ2-7; v_gene: TRBV11-2; CDR3aa: CASSPERGGPYEQYF; CDR3nt: TGTGCCAGCAGCCCGGAGCGGGGGGGACCCTACGAGCAGTACTTC
abundance: -; d_gene: -; j_gene: TRBJ1-2; v_gene: TRBV19; CDR3aa: CASSRSGQFNYGYTF; CDR3nt: TGTGCCAGTAGTAGGTCCGGACAGTTTAACTATGGCTACACCTTC
abundance: -; d_gene: TRBD2; j_gene: TRBJ2-7; v_gene: TRBV6-5; CDR3aa: CASRRLAGSYEQYF; CDR3nt: TGTGCCAGCAGAAGACTAGCGGGCTCCTACGAGCAGTACTTC
abundance: -; d_gene: -; j_gene: TRBJ2-7; v_gene: TRBV7-9; CDR3aa: CASSLEPGAAYEQYF; CDR3nt: TGTGCCAGCAGCTTAGAGCCGGGAGCAGCCTACGAGCAGTACTTC
abundance: -; d_gene: -; j_gene: TRBJ2-6; v_gene: TRBV28; CDR3aa: CASSPPGSGANVLTF; CDR3nt: TGTGCCAGCAGCCCTCCAGGGTCTGGGGCCAACGTCCTGACTTTC
abundance: -; d_gene: -; j_gene: TRBJ1-3; v_gene: TRBV23-1; CDR3aa: CASSQSGNRSSGNTIYF; CDR3nt: TGCGCCAGCAGTCAATCAGGAAACAGGAGCTCTGGAAACACCATATATTTT
abundance: few; d_gene: -; j_gene: TRBJ2-1; v_gene: TRBV28; CDR3aa: CASSLIAGYNEQFF; CDR3nt: TGTGCCAGCAGTTTAATCGCGGGCTACAATGAGCAGTTCTTC
abundance: -; d_gene: TRBD1; j_gene: TRBJ2-2; v_gene: TRBV29-1; CDR3aa: CSVERDSPNFANTGELFF; CDR3nt: TGCAGCGTTGAACGGGACAGCCCCAATTTCGCGAACACCGGGGAGCTGTTTTTT
abundance: -; d_gene: -; j_gene: TRBJ2-6; v_gene: TRBV9; CDR3aa: CASSSPRGLGHFSGANVLTF; CDR3nt: TGTGCCAGCAGCTCACCTAGGGGATTGGGACACTTCTCTGGGGCCAACGTCCTGACTTTC
abundance: many; d_gene: TRBD1; j_gene: TRBJ1-2; v_gene: TRBV5-5; CDR3aa: CASSSWTGMNYGYTF; CDR3nt: TGTGCCAGCAGCTCATGGACAGGGATGAACTATGGCTACACCTTC
abundance: -; d_gene: -; j_gene: TRBJ2-6; v_gene: TRBV5-6; CDR3aa: CASSRTGRSGANVLTF; CDR3nt: TGTGCCAGCAGCCGAACAGGGCGGAGTGGGGCCAACGTCCTGACTTTC
abundance: -; d_gene: -; j_gene: TRBJ2-3; v_gene: TRBV5-4; CDR3aa: CAMIRGWEDTQYF; CDR3nt: TGTGCTATGATTCGAGGGTGGGAAGATACGCAGTATTTT
abundance: -; d_gene: -; j_gene: TRBJ1-2; v_gene: TRBV20-1; CDR3aa: CSATGNYGYTF; CDR3nt: TGCAGTGCTACGGGGAACTATGGCTACACCTTC
abundance: -; d_gene: -; j_gene: TRBJ1-3; v_gene: TRBV11-2; CDR3aa: CASSLEMSSGNTIYF; CDR3nt: TGTGCCAGCAGCCTAGAGATGAGCTCTGGAAACACCATATATTTT
abundance: -; d_gene: -; j_gene: TRBJ2-1; v_gene: TRBV27; CDR3aa: CASSIQVSNEQFF; CDR3nt: TGTGCCAGCAGTATCCAGGTTTCCAATGAGCAGTTCTTC
abundance: -; d_gene: -; j_gene: TRBJ1-2; v_gene: TRBV3-1/TRBV3-2; CDR3aa: CASSQVAGRSDGYTF; CDR3nt: TGTGCCAGCAGCCAAGTGGCGGGGCGATCGGATGGCTACACCTTC
abundance: -; d_gene: -; j_gene: TRBJ2-1; v_gene: TRBV5-4; CDR3aa: CASSLRTNYNEQFF; CDR3nt: TGTGCCAGCAGCTTAAGGACTAACTACAATGAGCAGTTCTTC
abundance: once; d_gene: TRBD2; j_gene: TRBJ2-7; v_gene: TRBV9; CDR3aa: CASSGAGLAGALHEQYF; CDR3nt: TGTGCCAGCAGCGGGGCGGGACTAGCGGGGGCACTCCACGAGCAGTACTTC
abundance: -; d_gene: TRBD2; j_gene: TRBJ2-7; v_gene: TRBV18; CDR3aa: CASSPGSGTSGPYEQYF; CDR3nt: TGTGCCAGCTCACCAGGGTCCGGGACTAGCGGGCCCTACGAGCAGTACTTC
abundance: -; d_gene: TRBD1; j_gene: TRBJ1-1; v_gene: TRBV5-6; CDR3aa: CASSLGDRRNTEAFF; CDR3nt: TGTGCCAGCAGCTTGGGGGACAGGCGAAACACTGAAGCTTTCTTT
abundance: -; d_gene: -; j_gene: TRBJ2-6; v_gene: TRBV9; CDR3aa: CASSITPYSANVLTF; CDR3nt: TGTGCCAGCAGCATTACACCTTATTCGGCCAACGTCCTGACTTTC
abundance: -; d_gene: TRBD2; j_gene: TRBJ2-3; v_gene: TRBV19; CDR3aa: CASSQRDTDTQYF; CDR3nt: TGTGCCAGTAGTCAGCGGGACACAGATACGCAGTATTTT
abundance: -; d_gene: -; j_gene: TRBJ2-2; v_gene: TRBV9; CDR3aa: CASSVGAAGTKATGELFF; CDR3nt: TGTGCCAGCAGCGTAGGGGCGGCGGGGACCAAGGCCACCGGGGAGCTGTTTTTT
abundance: -; d_gene: TRBD2; j_gene: TRBJ2-3; v_gene: TRBV27; CDR3aa: CASSSTSGRTDTQYF; CDR3nt: TGTGCCAGCAGTTCGACTAGCGGGCGCACAGATACGCAGTATTTT
abundance: -; d_gene: -; j_gene: TRBJ1-4; v_gene: TRBV2; CDR3aa: CASRAYREKLFF; CDR3nt: TGTGCCAGCAGGGCTTACAGAGAAAAACTGTTTTTT
abundance: -; d_gene: -; j_gene: TRBJ2-7; v_gene: TRBV30; CDR3aa: CAWSGSQRPEQYF; CDR3nt: TGTGCCTGGAGTGGCTCCCAGCGCCCCGAGCAGTACTTC
abundance: once; d_gene: -; j_gene: TRBJ2-1; v_gene: TRBV28; CDR3aa: CASTRVGNEQFF; CDR3nt: TGTGCCAGCACCCGGGTTGGCAATGAGCAGTTCTTC
abundance: -; d_gene: -; j_gene: TRBJ2-3; v_gene: TRBV23-1; CDR3aa: CASSQSKQPGSTDTQYF; CDR3nt: TGCGCCAGCAGTCAATCCAAACAGCCGGGGAGCACAGATACGCAGTATTTT